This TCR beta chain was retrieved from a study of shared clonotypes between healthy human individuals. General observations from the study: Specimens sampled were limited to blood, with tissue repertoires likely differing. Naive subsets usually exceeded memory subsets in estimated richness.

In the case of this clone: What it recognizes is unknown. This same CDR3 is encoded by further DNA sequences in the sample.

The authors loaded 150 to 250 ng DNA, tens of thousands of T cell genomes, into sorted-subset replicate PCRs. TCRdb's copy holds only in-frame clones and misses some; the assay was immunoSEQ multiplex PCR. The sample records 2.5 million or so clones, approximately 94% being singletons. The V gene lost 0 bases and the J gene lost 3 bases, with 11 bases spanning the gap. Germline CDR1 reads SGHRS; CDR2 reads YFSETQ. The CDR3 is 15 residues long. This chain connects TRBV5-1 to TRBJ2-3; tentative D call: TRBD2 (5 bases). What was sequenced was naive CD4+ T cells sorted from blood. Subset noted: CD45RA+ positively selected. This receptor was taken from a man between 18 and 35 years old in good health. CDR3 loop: CASSLEASRTDTQYF. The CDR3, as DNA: TGCGCCAGCAGCTTGGAGGCTAGCCGAACAGATACGCAGTATTTT.